This is a list of T cell receptor beta chains from one sample in a study of blood T cell repertoires in COVID-19. Generated by immunoSEQ multiplex PCR, the TCRdb table keeps only in-frame clones and is missing some. The repertoire holds 70,000 or so clones, with about 81% as singletons. Sequenced input: peripheral blood. These receptors were collected from a human donor in a cohort sampled during active COVID-19. Each CDR3 is given with its conserved first and last residue. The order of the fields is CDR3 protein, CDR3 DNA, J gene, clone size, V gene, D gene. The D gene is left open where the match is weak. Some rows have no size entry. The others give once, few or many, or a class for an expanded clone.

CDR3: CASSLAGGNYGYTF
DNA: TGTGCCAGCAGCTTAGCAGGGGGCAACTATGGCTACACCTTC
J: TRBJ1-2
size: -
V: TRBV7-9
D: TRBD1

CDR3: CASSVGPTAQPQHF
DNA: TGTGCCAGCAGCGTAGGTCCGACAGCCCAGCCCCAGCATTTT
J: TRBJ1-5
size: -
V: TRBV9
D: -

CDR3: CATSTNRDTGLYSGNTIYF
DNA: TGTGCCACCAGCACTAATCGGGACACCGGGCTTTACTCTGGAAACACCATATATTTT
J: TRBJ1-3
size: once
V: TRBV15
D: -

CDR3: CASSLQWSYEQYF
DNA: TGCGCCAGCAGCCTACAATGGTCCTACGAGCAGTACTTC
J: TRBJ2-7
size: once
V: TRBV4-1
D: -

CDR3: CASKSGGSGNTIYF
DNA: TGTGCCAGTAAGTCCGGCGGCTCTGGAAACACCATATATTTT
J: TRBJ1-3
size: -
V: TRBV19
D: -

CDR3: CASSSSGGTQYF
DNA: TGTGCCAGCAGCTCCTCAGGAGGGACCCAGTACTTC
J: TRBJ2-5
size: -
V: TRBV7-8
D: -

CDR3: CASPDSSGNTIYF
DNA: TGTGCCAGCCCGGACAGCTCTGGAAACACCATATATTTT
J: TRBJ1-3
size: -
V: TRBV19
D: -

CDR3: CASSDPTVRGDGYTF
DNA: TGTGCCAGCAGCGATCCGACAGTCAGGGGGGATGGCTACACCTTC
J: TRBJ1-2
size: -
V: TRBV7-2
D: TRBD1

CDR3: CASSFQGGSYNSPLHF
DNA: TGTGCCAGCAGCTTTCAAGGGGGCTCCTATAATTCACCCCTCCACTTT
J: TRBJ1-6
size: -
V: TRBV5-5
D: -

CDR3: CASSPGQGGNQPQHF
DNA: TGTGCCAGCAGCCCGGGACAGGGTGGCAATCAGCCCCAGCATTTT
J: TRBJ1-5
size: -
V: TRBV9
D: TRBD1

CDR3: CAWSVSDFSFF
DNA: TGTGCCTGGAGTGTGTCGGACTTCTCCTTCTTC
J: TRBJ1-2
size: once
V: TRBV30
D: -

CDR3: CASSPDRDQPQHF
DNA: TGTGCCAGCAGCCCAGACAGGGATCAGCCCCAGCATTTT
J: TRBJ1-5
size: few
V: TRBV7-9
D: TRBD1

CDR3: CASSPGQTNSPLHF
DNA: TGTGCCAGCAGCCCAGGACAAACTAATTCACCCCTCCACTTT
J: TRBJ1-6
size: few
V: TRBV7-2
D: -

CDR3: CASSTLGSPLHF
DNA: TGTGCCAGCAGTACCCTCGGGTCACCCCTCCACTTT
J: TRBJ1-6
size: few
V: TRBV12-3/TRBV12-4
D: -

CDR3: CASRRANGRAFF
DNA: TGTGCCAGCAGACGGGCAAACGGGAGGGCTTTCTTT
J: TRBJ1-1
size: -
V: TRBV7-8
D: -

CDR3: CASSLTGTENEKLFF
DNA: TGCGCCAGCAGCCTAACCGGGACAGAAAATGAAAAACTGTTTTTT
J: TRBJ1-4
size: -
V: TRBV5-1
D: TRBD1

CDR3: CASSLGQGAGNTIYF
DNA: TGCGCCAGCAGCTTGGGCCAGGGGGCTGGAAACACCATATATTTT
J: TRBJ1-3
size: few
V: TRBV5-1
D: TRBD1

CDR3: CASGEQGFGYGYTF
DNA: TGCGCCAGCGGGGAACAGGGGTTTGGGTATGGCTACACCTTC
J: TRBJ1-2
size: -
V: TRBV5-1
D: TRBD1

CDR3: CASSLDERQGSYEQYF
DNA: TGTGCCAGCAGCTTAGATGAGCGACAGGGAAGCTACGAGCAGTACTTC
J: TRBJ2-7
size: -
V: TRBV11-3
D: TRBD1

CDR3: CASSLGEAQPQHF
DNA: TGCGCCAGCAGCCTGGGGGAGGCTCAGCCCCAGCATTTT
J: TRBJ1-5
size: -
V: TRBV5-1
D: -

CDR3: CASSLEAGTYEQYF
DNA: TGTGCCAGCAGCTTAGAAGCGGGGACCTACGAGCAGTACTTC
J: TRBJ2-7
size: few
V: TRBV7-8
D: TRBD2

CDR3: CASSLQLLGGTNEKLFF
DNA: TGTGCCAGCAGCCTACAACTGTTAGGAGGGACTAATGAAAAACTGTTTTTT
J: TRBJ1-4
size: -
V: TRBV5-6
D: -

CDR3: CASSYSIRADTQYF
DNA: TGTGCCAGCAGTTACTCGATCAGGGCCGATACGCAGTATTTT
J: TRBJ2-3
size: once
V: TRBV6-6
D: -

CDR3: CASSNRPQLNTGELFF
DNA: TGTGCCAGCTCAAATCGGCCCCAACTAAACACCGGGGAGCTGTTTTTT
J: TRBJ2-2
size: once
V: TRBV18
D: -

CDR3: CAWSVGGAHEQYF
DNA: TGTGCCTGGAGTGTTGGGGGGGCCCACGAGCAGTACTTC
J: TRBJ2-7
size: -
V: TRBV30
D: -

CDR3: CASARGAANTGELFF
DNA: TGTGCCAGCGCTCGGGGGGCAGCGAACACCGGGGAGCTGTTTTTT
J: TRBJ2-2
size: -
V: TRBV19
D: -

CDR3: CASTTGGDEQYF
DNA: TGTGCCAGCACTACAGGGGGCGACGAGCAGTACTTC
J: TRBJ2-7
size: -
V: TRBV2
D: TRBD1

CDR3: CASSPRTDYNEQFF
DNA: TGCGCCAGCAGCCCCCGGACAGATTACAATGAGCAGTTCTTC
J: TRBJ2-1
size: -
V: TRBV4-3
D: -

CDR3: CASSLQGSMGYTIYF
DNA: TGTGCCAGCAGTTTACAGGGTTCGATGGGATACACCATATATTTT
J: TRBJ1-3
size: once
V: TRBV28
D: -

CDR3: CASSQIGSIQYF
DNA: TGTGCCAGCAGCCAGATAGGGAGCATTCAGTACTTC
J: TRBJ2-4
size: -
V: TRBV3-1/TRBV3-2
D: -

CDR3: CATSETGSSEQYF
DNA: TGTGCCACCAGTGAGACAGGCAGTAGCGAGCAGTACTTC
J: TRBJ2-7
size: -
V: TRBV24-1
D: -

CDR3: CASSLAGDRVSGANVLTF
DNA: TGCGCCAGCAGCTTGGCCGGGGACAGGGTCTCTGGGGCCAACGTCCTGACTTTC
J: TRBJ2-6
size: once
V: TRBV5-1
D: TRBD1

CDR3: CASNPGTGVENGYTF
DNA: TGTGCCAGCAATCCCGGGACAGGGGTGGAGAATGGCTACACCTTC
J: TRBJ1-2
size: -
V: TRBV6-5
D: TRBD1

CDR3: CASSSRQGDEQYF
DNA: TGTGCCAGCAGTTCCCGACAGGGCGACGAGCAGTACTTC
J: TRBJ2-7
size: -
V: TRBV28
D: TRBD1

CDR3: CASRLTSANSPLHF
DNA: TGTGCCAGCAGACTGACATCGGCTAATTCACCCCTCCACTTT
J: TRBJ1-6
size: once
V: TRBV2
D: -

CDR3: CASSIAITSYEQFF
DNA: TGTGCCAGTAGTATAGCAATCACTAGCTATGAGCAGTTCTTC
J: TRBJ2-1
size: -
V: TRBV19
D: -

CDR3: CSVRGGDTEAFF
DNA: TGCAGCGTTCGGGGGGGGGACACTGAAGCTTTCTTT
J: TRBJ1-1
size: -
V: TRBV29-1
D: -

CDR3: CASSPYPGQPQHF
DNA: TGTGCCAGCAGCCCTTACCCAGGGCAGCCCCAGCATTTT
J: TRBJ1-5
size: few
V: TRBV7-8
D: -

CDR3: CASSIYQQGAEAFF
DNA: TGTGCCAGTAGTATATACCAACAGGGGGCTGAAGCTTTCTTT
J: TRBJ1-1
size: -
V: TRBV19
D: TRBD1

CDR3: CASREGQANTEAFF
DNA: TGTGCCAGCAGGGAGGGACAGGCTAACACTGAAGCTTTCTTT
J: TRBJ1-1
size: -
V: TRBV2
D: TRBD1